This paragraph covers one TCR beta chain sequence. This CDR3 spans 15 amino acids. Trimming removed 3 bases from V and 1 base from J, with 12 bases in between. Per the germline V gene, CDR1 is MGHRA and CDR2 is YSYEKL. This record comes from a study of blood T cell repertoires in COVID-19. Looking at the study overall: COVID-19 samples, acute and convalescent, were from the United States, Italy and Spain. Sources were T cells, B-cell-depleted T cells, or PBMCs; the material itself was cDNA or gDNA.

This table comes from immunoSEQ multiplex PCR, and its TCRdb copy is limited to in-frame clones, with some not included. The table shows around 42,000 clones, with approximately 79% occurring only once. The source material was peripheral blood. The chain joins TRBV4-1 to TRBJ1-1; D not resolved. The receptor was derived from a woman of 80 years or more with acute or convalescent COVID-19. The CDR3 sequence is CASSQAALRNTEAFF. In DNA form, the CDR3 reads TGCGCCAGCAGCCAGGCGGCGTTACGGAACACTGAAGCTTTCTTT.